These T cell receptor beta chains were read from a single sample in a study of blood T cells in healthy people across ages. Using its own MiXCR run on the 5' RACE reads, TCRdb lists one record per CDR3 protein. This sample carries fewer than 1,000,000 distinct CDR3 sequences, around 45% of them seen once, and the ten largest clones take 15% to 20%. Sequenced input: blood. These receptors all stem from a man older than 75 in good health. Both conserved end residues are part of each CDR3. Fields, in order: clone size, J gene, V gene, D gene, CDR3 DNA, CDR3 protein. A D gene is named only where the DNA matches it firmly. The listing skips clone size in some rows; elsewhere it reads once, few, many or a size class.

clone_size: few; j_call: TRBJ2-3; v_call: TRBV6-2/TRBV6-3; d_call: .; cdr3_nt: TGTGCCAGCAGTTACAAGCGTTTGTCAGCAGATACGCAGTATTTT; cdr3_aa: CASSYKRLSADTQYF
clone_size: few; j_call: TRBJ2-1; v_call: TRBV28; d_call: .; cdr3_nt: TGTGCCGTTCTCAGGACAAGGGTTTACAATGAGCAGTTCTTC; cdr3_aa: CAVLRTRVYNEQFF
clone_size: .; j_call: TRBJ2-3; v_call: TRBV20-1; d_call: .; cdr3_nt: TGCAGTGCTCAACAAGATCCGCGCGGCACAGATACGCAGTATTTT; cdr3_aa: CSAQQDPRGTDTQYF
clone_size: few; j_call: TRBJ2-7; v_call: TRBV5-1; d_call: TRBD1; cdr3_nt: TGCGCCAGCAGCATAGGACAGGGAAGGCAGTACTTC; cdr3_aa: CASSIGQGRQYF
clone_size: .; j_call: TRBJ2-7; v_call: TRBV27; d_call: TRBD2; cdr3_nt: TGTGCCAGCGGGGAACTAGCGGGTCCGTACGAGCAGTACTTC; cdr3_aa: CASGELAGPYEQYF
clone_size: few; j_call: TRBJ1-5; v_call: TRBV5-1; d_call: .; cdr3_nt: TGCGCCAGCAGCTGGGGGGGCGGGGATCAGCCCCAGCATTTT; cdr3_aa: CASSWGGGDQPQHF
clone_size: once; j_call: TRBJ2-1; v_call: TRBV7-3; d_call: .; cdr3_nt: TGTGCCAGCAGCTTAACTTCAGGGTCCCTCGGTGAGCAGTTCTTC; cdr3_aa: CASSLTSGSLGEQFF
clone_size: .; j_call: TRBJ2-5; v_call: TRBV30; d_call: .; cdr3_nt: TGTGCCTGGAGGGTAGGCAGGGGGGACTCGGAGCAGTACTTC; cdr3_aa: CAWRVGRGDSEQYF
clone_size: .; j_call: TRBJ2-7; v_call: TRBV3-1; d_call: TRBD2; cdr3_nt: TGTGCCAGCAGCGCGGGGACTAGCGGGATCGGGCAGCAGTACTTC; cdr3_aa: CASSAGTSGIGQQYF
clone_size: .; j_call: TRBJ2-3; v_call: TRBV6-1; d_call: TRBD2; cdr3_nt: TGTGCCAGCAGTGAATTTACGGGAGGAGGCACAGATACGCAGTATTTT; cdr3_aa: CASSEFTGGGTDTQYF
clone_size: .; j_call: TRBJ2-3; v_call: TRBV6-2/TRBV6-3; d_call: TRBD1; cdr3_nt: TGTGCCAGCAGCAAGCGACAGGGAACCTTCACAGATACGCAGTATTTT; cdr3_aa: CASSKRQGTFTDTQYF
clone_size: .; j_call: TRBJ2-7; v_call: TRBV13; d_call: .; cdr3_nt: TGTGCCAGCAGCTTAGATATCAGAACCTACGAGCAGTACTTC; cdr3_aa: CASSLDIRTYEQYF
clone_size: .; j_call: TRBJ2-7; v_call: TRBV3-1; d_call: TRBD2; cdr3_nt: TGTGCCAGCAGCCAAGTTGTAGCGGGAGGTCGCACCTACGAGCAGTACTTC; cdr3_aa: CASSQVVAGGRTYEQYF
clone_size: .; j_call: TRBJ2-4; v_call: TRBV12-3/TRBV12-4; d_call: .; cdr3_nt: TGTGCCAGCAGTTTAAACGGGGGCCTAGCCAAAAACATTCAGTACTTC; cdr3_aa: CASSLNGGLAKNIQYF
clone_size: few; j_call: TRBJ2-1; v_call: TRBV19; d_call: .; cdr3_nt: TGTGCCAGTAGTGGGGGCTATGCGGAAGATAGCTCCTACAATGAGCAGTTCTTC; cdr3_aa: CASSGGYAEDSSYNEQFF
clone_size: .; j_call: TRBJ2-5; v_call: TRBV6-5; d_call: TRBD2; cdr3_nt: TGTGCCAGCAGCGGGCAGCGGGAGAGCAAGACCCAGTACTTC; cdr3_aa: CASSGQRESKTQYF
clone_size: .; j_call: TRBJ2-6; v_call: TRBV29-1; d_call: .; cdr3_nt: TGCAGCGTTACATTCTCTGGGGCCAACGTCCTGACTTTC; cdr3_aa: CSVTFSGANVLTF
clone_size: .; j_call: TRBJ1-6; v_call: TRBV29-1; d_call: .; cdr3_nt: TGCAGCGTGGAAACGGGAGGGGTCCTCCACTTT; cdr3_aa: CSVETGGVLHF
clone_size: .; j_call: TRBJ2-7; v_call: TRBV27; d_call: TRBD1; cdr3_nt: TGTGCCAGCAGTTTAATCTCCAGGGGGCAAAACGAGCAGTACTTC; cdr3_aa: CASSLISRGQNEQYF
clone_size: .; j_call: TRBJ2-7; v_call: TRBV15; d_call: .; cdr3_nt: TGTACCACCGGCCTACAGGACTATCAACCCTACGAGCAGTACTTC; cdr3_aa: CTTGLQDYQPYEQYF
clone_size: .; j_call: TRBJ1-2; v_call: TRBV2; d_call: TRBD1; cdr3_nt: TGTGCCAGCAGTGAAAGGAGACAGGGCACGGGGGGCTACACCTTC; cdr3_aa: CASSERRQGTGGYTF
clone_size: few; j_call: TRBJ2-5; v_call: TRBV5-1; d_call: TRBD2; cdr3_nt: TGCGCCAGCAGCTTGGGCGCCCGACTAGCGGGAGTAGAGACCCAGTACTTC; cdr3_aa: CASSLGARLAGVETQYF
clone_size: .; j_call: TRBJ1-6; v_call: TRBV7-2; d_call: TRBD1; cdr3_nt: TGTGCCAGCAGCTTTAAGACAGGGGGGCTGGGCTCCTATAATTCACCCCTCCACTTT; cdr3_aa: CASSFKTGGLGSYNSPLHF
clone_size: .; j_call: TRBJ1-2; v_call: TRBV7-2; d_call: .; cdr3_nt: TGTGCCAACAGCCCCGGGAGGGTGGCTAACTATGGCTACACCTTC; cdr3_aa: CANSPGRVANYGYTF
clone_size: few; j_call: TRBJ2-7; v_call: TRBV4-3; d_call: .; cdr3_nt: TGCGCCAGCAGCCAAGATCGCGGCCGATCGGACGAGCAGTACTTC; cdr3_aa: CASSQDRGRSDEQYF
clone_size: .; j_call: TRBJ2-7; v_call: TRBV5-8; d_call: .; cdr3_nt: TGTGCCAGCAGCAAGGAAACAGGGTTCGGCGAGCAGTACTTC; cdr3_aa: CASSKETGFGEQYF
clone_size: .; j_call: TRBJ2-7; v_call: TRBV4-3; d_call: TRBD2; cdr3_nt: TGCGCCAGCAGCCAAGATTTGAGCGGGAGCTCCTACGAGCAGTACTTC; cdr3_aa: CASSQDLSGSSYEQYF
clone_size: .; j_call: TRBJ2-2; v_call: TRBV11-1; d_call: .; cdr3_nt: TGTGCCAGCAGCCTACCTAGCACCGGGGAGCTGTTTTTT; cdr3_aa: CASSLPSTGELFF
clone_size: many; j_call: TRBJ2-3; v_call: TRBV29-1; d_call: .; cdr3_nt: TGCAGCGTTGGGAGGTCGGGGTCGGCGGGCACAGATACGCAGTATTTT; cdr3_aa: CSVGRSGSAGTDTQYF
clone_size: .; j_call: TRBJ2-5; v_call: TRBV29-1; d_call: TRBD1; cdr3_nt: TGCAGCGTTCGATTGGGACAGGCGCAGATTGATGAGCAGTACTTC; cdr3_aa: CSVRLGQAQIDEQYF
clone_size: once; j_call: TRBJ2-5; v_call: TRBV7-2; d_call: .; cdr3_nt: TGTGCCAGCAGCCTCGGGAGTTCGGAGACCCAGTACTTC; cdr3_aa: CASSLGSSETQYF
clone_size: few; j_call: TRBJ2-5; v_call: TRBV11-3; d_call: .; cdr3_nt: TGTGCCAGCAGCTTAGATCCCCCCGGTGGGGAGACCCAGTACTTC; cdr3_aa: CASSLDPPGGETQYF
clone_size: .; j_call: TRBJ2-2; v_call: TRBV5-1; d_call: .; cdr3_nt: TGCGCCAGCAGCTCCGGGACTCCGAACACCGGGGAGCTGTTTTTT; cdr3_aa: CASSSGTPNTGELFF
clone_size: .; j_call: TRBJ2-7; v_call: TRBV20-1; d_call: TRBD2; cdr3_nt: TGCAGTGCGATCGAACTAGCGGGAAGTTTAAATGAGCAGTACTTC; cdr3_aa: CSAIELAGSLNEQYF
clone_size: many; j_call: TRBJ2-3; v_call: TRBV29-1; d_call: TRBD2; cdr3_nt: TGCAGCGTAGGACTAGTCCGGGGAACAGATACGCAGTATTTT; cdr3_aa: CSVGLVRGTDTQYF
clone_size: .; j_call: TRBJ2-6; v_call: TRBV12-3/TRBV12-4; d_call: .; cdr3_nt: TGTGCCAGCAGTGAGATCGGGACGCAAGGTAACTCTGGGGCCAACGTCCTGACTTTC; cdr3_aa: CASSEIGTQGNSGANVLTF
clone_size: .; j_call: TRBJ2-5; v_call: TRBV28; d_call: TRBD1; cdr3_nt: TGTGCCAGCAGTTCTCCTGGGACAGGGGGCGCGGAGACCCAGTACTTC; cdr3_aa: CASSSPGTGGAETQYF
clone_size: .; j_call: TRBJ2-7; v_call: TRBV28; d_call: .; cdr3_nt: TGTGCCGGGCAGATTGGGAGGTCCGCCGACGAGCAGTACTTC; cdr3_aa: CAGQIGRSADEQYF
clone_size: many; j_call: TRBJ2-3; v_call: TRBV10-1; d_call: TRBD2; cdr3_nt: TGCGCCAGCGGCCCAGGGACTAGCGGGAGGGCCGGCACAGATACGCAGTATTTT; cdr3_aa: CASGPGTSGRAGTDTQYF
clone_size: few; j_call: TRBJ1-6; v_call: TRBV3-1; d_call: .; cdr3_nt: TGTGCCAGCAGCCAAGGCGTACGGAATTCACCCCTCCACTTT; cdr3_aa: CASSQGVRNSPLHF
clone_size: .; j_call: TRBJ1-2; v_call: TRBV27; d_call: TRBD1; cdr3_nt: TGTGCCAGCAGTCCGGGACAGGGTGTAAACTATGGCTACACCTTC; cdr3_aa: CASSPGQGVNYGYTF
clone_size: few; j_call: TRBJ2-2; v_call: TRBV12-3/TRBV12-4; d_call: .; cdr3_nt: TGTGCCAGCAGTCCCATCCTGGGCACCGGGGAGCTGTTTTTT; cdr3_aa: CASSPILGTGELFF
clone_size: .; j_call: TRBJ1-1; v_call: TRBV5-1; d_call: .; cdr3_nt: TGCGCCAGCAGCTTGGCCGGGGGTGGTGAAGCTTTCTTT; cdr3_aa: CASSLAGGGEAFF
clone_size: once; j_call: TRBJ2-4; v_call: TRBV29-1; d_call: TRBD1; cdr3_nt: TGCGGCGCAGTGGACAGGGCCAAAAACATTCAGTACTTC; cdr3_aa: CGAVDRAKNIQYF
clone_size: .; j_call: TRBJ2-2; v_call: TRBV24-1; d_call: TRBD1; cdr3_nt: TGTGCCACCAGGGGACAGGGGGCGTCCGGGGAGCTGTTTTTT; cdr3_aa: CATRGQGASGELFF
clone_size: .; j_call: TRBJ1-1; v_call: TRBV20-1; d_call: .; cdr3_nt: TGCAGTGCTAGAGATCCAGGGGCAAGGAACACTGAAGCTTTCTTT; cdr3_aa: CSARDPGARNTEAFF
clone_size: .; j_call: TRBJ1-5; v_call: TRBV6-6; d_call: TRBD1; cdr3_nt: TGTGCCAGCAGCCCGAGACAGGGATTCGGGCAGCCCCAGCATTTT; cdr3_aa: CASSPRQGFGQPQHF
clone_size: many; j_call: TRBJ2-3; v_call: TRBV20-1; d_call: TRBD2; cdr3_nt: TGCAGTGCTAGAGATCGCCTTAGCGGGAGGGTAGATACGCAGTATTTT; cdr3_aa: CSARDRLSGRVDTQYF
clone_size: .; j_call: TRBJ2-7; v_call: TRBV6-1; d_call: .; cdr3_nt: TGTGCCAGCAGTGTCGACGGGAGTGTCTCCTACGAGCAGTACTTC; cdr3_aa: CASSVDGSVSYEQYF
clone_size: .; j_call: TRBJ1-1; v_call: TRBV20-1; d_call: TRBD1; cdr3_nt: TGCAGTGCCCAGGGGGGAACTTTGAACACTGAAGCTTTCTTT; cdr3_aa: CSAQGGTLNTEAFF
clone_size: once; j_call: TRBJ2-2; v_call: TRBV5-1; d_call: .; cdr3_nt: TGCGCCAGCAGCTTGTTTGGGAGGACCGGGGAGCTGTTTTTT; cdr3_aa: CASSLFGRTGELFF
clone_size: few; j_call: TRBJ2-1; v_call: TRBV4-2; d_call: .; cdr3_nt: TGTGCCAGCAGCCTATCGATTGAGTGGGCCATTGAGCAGTTCTTC; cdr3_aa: CASSLSIEWAIEQFF
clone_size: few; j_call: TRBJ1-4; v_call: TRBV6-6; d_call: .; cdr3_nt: TGTGCCGTGAGGCCCTCCGACGCTGAAAAACTGTTTTTT; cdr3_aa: CAVRPSDAEKLFF
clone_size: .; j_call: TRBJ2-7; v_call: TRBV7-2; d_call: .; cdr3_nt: TGTGCCAGCAGCCCTCGAATACAGGGTCCCAACGAGCAGTACTTC; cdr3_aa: CASSPRIQGPNEQYF
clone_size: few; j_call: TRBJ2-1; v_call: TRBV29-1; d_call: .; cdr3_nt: TGCAGCGCCCAGTTAACGAGCGTAAACGAGCAGTTCTTC; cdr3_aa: CSAQLTSVNEQFF
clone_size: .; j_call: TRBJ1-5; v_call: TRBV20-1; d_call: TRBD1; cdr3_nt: TGCAGTGCGAGACAGGGTCCAAGGCAGCCCCAGCATTTT; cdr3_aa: CSARQGPRQPQHF
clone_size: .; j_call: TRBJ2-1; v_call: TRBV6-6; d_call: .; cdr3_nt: TGTGCCAGCAGCGACAGGTCGGCACGTGAGCAGTTCTTC; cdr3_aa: CASSDRSAREQFF
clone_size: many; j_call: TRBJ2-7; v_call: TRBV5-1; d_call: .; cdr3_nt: TGCGCCAGCAGCCGGGACATAACCTACGAGCAGTACTTC; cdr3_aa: CASSRDITYEQYF
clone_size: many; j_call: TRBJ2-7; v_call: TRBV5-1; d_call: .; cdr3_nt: TGCGCCAGCAGCAGACCCGGGCAGACCTACGAGCAGTACTTC; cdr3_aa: CASSRPGQTYEQYF